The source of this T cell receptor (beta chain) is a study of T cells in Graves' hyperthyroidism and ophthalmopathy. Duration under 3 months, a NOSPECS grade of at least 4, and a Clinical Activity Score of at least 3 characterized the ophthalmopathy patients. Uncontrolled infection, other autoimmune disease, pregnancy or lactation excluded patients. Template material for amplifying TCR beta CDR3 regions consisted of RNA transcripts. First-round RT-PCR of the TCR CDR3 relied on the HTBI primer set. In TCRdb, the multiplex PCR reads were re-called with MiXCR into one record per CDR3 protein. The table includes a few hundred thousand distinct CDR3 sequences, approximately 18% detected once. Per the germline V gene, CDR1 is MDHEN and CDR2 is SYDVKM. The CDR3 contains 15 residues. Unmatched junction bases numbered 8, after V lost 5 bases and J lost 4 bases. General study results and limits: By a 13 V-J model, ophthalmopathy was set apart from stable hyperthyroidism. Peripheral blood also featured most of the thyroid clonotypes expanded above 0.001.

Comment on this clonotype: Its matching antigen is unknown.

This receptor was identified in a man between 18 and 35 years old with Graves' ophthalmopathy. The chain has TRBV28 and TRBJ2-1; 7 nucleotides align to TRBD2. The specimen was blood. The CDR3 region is CASSPRVGGYNEQFF. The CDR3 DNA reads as TGTGCCAGCAGTCCCCGGGTGGGAGGGTACAATGAGCAGTTCTTC.